This T cell receptor beta chain was sequenced in a study of shared clonotypes between healthy human individuals. Donors were Caucasian adults residing in Nashville, Tennessee, USA. At deep level, the assay was performed. With ten immunoSEQ deep assay plates, unsorted PBMC DNA underwent sequencing. Profiled with immunoSEQ multiplex PCR; TCRdb holds only in-frame clones, not every one. This sample yields about half a million clones, of which 75% to 80% are seen a single time; 12% belongs to the top ten. This clone was picked up a small number of times. Trimming pared 9 bases from V and 7 bases from J, leaving 19 bases between. This CDR3 spans 13 amino acids. Germline values: CDR1 LNHDA, CDR2 SQIVND (reference sequence).

The sequenced sample was PBMCs. This rearrangement joins TRBV19 to TRBJ2-7; D is perhaps TRBD2 (6 bases). The sequence was obtained from a woman aged 40 to 50 in good health. Some clones in this sample may be carry-over from other donors' samples. The CDR3: CASRAGSGSEQYF. The CDR3 region has the DNA TGTGCCAGCAGGGCGGGATCGGGTTCGGAGCAGTACTTC.